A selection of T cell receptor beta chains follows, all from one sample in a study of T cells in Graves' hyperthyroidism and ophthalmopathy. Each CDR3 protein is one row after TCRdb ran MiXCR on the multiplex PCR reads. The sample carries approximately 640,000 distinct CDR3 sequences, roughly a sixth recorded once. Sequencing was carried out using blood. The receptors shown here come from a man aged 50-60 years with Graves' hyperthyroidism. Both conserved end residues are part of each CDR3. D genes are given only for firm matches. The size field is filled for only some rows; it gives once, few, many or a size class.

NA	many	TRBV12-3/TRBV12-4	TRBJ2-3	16	TGTGCCAGCAGTCTCGAACAGGGTGGAGCGACAGATACGCAGTATTTT	CASSLEQGGATDTQYF
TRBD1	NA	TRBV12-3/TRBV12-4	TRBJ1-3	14	TGTGCCAGCAGGGGACAGCAGGTTTGGTCCACCATATATTTT	CASRGQQVWSTIYF
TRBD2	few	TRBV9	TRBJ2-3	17	TGTGCCAGCAGCGTAGAGTCTAGCGGGACAGTTTCGGATACGCAGTATTTT	CASSVESSGTVSDTQYF
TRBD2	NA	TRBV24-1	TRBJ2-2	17	TGTGCCACCAGTGATCCAGCGGGAGTACCGAACACCGGGGAGCTGTTTTTT	CATSDPAGVPNTGELFF
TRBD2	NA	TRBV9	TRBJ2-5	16	TGTGCCAGCAGCCCCCTAGGAGCGGGATACCAAGAGACCCAGTACTTC	CASSPLGAGYQETQYF
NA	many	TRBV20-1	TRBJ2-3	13	TGCAGTGCGTGGGGGCAGGGGACAGATACGCAGTATTTT	CSAWGQGTDTQYF
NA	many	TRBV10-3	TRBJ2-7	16	TGTGCCATCAGTGAGCCCAGAGGGGAGCTTCACTACGAGCAGTACTTC	CAISEPRGELHYEQYF
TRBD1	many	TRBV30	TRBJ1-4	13	TGTGCCTGGAGTCGACAGGGCGGCGAAAAACTGTTTTTT	CAWSRQGGEKLFF
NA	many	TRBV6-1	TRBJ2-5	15	TGTGCCACCCTACCAGAGACCGTATACCAAGAGACCCAGTACTTC	CATLPETVYQETQYF
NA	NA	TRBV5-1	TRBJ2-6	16	TGCGCCAGCAGCCCCGCAGGGGAGTCTGGGGCCAACGTCCTGACTTTC	CASSPAGESGANVLTF
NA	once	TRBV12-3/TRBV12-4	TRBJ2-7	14	TGTGCCAGCAGCCCAGGATTAGCGATTTACGAGCAGTACTTC	CASSPGLAIYEQYF
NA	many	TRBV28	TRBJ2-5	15	TGTGCCACCATAAAAGGTTATAGCGGCCAAGAGACCCAGTACTTC	CATIKGYSGQETQYF
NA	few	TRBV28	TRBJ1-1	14	TGTGCCATTGAGACAAATCAGATGAACACTGAAGCTTTCTTT	CAIETNQMNTEAFF
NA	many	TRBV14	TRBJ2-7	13	TGTGCCAGCAGCCAAGGATCTTGGGGCGAGCAGTACTTC	CASSQGSWGEQYF
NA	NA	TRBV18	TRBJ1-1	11	TGTGCCAGCTCACCGGGGACGGACTTGGTCTTT	CASSPGTDLVF
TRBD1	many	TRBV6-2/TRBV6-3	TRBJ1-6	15	TGTGCCAGCAGTTACTCGACAGGGGTAAATTCACCCCTCCACTTT	CASSYSTGVNSPLHF
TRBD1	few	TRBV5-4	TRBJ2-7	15	TGTGCCAGCAGTACCGGGACAGGCTACTCCTACGAGCAGTACTTC	CASSTGTGYSYEQYF
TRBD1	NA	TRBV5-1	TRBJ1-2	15	TGCGCCAGCAGCTTGCCCCCAGACAGGGGATATGGCTACACCTTC	CASSLPPDRGYGYTF
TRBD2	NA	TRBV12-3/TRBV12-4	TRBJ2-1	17	TGTGCCAGCAGTTTTTCGGTAGCGGGAGTCTCCTACAATGAGCAGTTCTTC	CASSFSVAGVSYNEQFF
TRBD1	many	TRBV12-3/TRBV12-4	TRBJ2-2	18	TGTGCCAGCAGTCCATTGACAGGGGTGAAGGCGAACACCGGGGAGCTGTTTTTT	CASSPLTGVKANTGELFF
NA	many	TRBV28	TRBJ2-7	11	TGTGCCAGCAGTTACAACTACGAGCAGTACTTC	CASSYNYEQYF
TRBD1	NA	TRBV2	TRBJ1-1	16	TGTGCCAGCTGGTCGGGACAGGGGGCTATGAACACTGAAGCTTTCTTT	CASWSGQGAMNTEAFF
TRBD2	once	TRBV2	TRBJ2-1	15	TGTGCCACGGTTATGGCTAGCGGGGCCGGCGGGGAGCAGTTCTTC	CATVMASGAGGEQFF
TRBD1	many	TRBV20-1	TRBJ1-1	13	TGCAGTGCGAGAGACAGGGGGAACACTGAAGCTTTCTTT	CSARDRGNTEAFF
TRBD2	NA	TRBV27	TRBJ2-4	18	TGTGCCAGCAGCGGGCGTCTAGCGGGAGGAGGAGCCAAAAACATTCAGTACTTC	CASSGRLAGGGAKNIQYF
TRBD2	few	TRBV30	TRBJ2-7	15	TGTGCCTGGAGTTTGGGACTAGCGGGAAACTACGAGCAGTACTTC	CAWSLGLAGNYEQYF
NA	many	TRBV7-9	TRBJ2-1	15	TGTGCCAGCAGACCGCTAGGGGGCTCCTACAATGAGCAGTTCTTC	CASRPLGGSYNEQFF
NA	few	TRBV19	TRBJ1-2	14	TGTGCCAGTAGTCAGCAGGGGTACTGGGACGGCTACACCTTC	CASSQQGYWDGYTF
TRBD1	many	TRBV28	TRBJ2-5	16	TGTGCCAGCAGTTGGGGGGGACAGGGGGCTGTGGAGACCCAGTACTTC	CASSWGGQGAVETQYF
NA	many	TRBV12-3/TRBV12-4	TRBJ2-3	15	TGTGCCAGCAGTTTAGAAGACAGGATGGGGGATACGCAGTATTTT	CASSLEDRMGDTQYF
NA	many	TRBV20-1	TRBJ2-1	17	TGCAGTGCCAACACCGGGGGTTGGGGCTACTCCTTTAATGAGCAGTTCTTC	CSANTGGWGYSFNEQFF
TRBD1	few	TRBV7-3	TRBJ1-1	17	TGTGCCAGCAGCTTAATTGGGACAGGGAATCCTTTCACTGAAGCTTTCTTT	CASSLIGTGNPFTEAFF
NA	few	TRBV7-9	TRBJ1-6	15	TGTGCCAGCAGCTTAGAGGGGGGACGGAGTAATTCCCTCCACTTT	CASSLEGGRSNSLHF
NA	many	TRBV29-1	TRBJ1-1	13	TGCAGCGTTGAGGGTTGGCAGAACACTGAAGCTTTCTTT	CSVEGWQNTEAFF
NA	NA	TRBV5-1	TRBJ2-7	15	TGCGCCAGCAGCTTTCTGGGACAAATTCTCGACGAGCATTACTTC	CASSFLGQILDEHYF
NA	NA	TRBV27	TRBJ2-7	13	TGTGCCAGCAGTTATACGGGAGTGAGGGAGCAGTACTTC	CASSYTGVREQYF
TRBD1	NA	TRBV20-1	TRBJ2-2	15	TGCAGTGCTAGGATGGGACAGTCGAACACCGGGGAGCTGTTTTTT	CSARMGQSNTGELFF
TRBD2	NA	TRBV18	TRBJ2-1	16	TGTGCCAGCTCAATCGCTGGGACTAGGGCCTACAATGAGCAGTTCTTC	CASSIAGTRAYNEQFF
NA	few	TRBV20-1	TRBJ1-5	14	TGCAGTGCTAGAAAATCGGCGTCCAATCAGCCCCAGCATTTT	CSARKSASNQPQHF
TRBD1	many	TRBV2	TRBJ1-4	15	TGTGCCAGCAGCCTAGACAGGGGAACTAATGAAAAACTGTTTTTT	CASSLDRGTNEKLFF
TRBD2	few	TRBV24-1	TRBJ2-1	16	TGTGCCACCAGTGACACCACTAGCGGGAGAGACAATGAGCAGTTCTTC	CATSDTTSGRDNEQFF
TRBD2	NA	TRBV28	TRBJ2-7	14	TGTGCCAGCAATAGGAGCGGGAGGGCCCTCGAGCAGTACTTC	CASNRSGRALEQYF
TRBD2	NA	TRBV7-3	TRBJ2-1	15	TGTGCCAGCAGCTTAACGCTTACTAGCGGGAATGAGCAGTTCTTC	CASSLTLTSGNEQFF
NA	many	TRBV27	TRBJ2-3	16	TGTGCCAGCAGGCCCCATCGGCAGAGCAGCACAGATACGCAGTATTTT	CASRPHRQSSTDTQYF
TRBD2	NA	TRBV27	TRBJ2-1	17	TGTGCCAGCAGTCCCTTAGCGGGAGGGCCTTCTAGCAATGAGCAGTTCTTC	CASSPLAGGPSSNEQFF
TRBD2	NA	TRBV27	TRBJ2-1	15	TGTGCCAGCAGTACTACTAGCGGACCTAACAATGAGCAGTTCTTC	CASSTTSGPNNEQFF
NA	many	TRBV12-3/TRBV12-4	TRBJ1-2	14	TGTGCCAGCAGTCCCGGGACATCCAACTATGGCTACACCTTC	CASSPGTSNYGYTF
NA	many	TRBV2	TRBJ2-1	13	TGTGCCAGCAGTGTCACAGTCTACAATGAGCAGTTCTTC	CASSVTVYNEQFF
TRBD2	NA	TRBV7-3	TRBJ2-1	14	TGTGCCAGCAGCTTTAGCGGGAGTGCCGATGAGCAGTTCTTC	CASSFSGSADEQFF
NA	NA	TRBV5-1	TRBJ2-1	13	TGCGCCAGTTTCCGGGACCCTGCGAATGAGCAGTTCTTC	CASFRDPANEQFF
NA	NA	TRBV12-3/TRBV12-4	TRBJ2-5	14	TGTGCCAGCAGTTCCGGGGACCGTCGAGAGACCCAGTACTTC	CASSSGDRRETQYF
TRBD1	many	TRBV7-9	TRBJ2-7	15	TGTGCCAGCAGCGACCCCTGGACAGGGAACTACGAGCAGTACTTC	CASSDPWTGNYEQYF
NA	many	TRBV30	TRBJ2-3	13	TGTGCCTGGAGTGGAGGGTCGGGAGATACGCAGTATTTT	CAWSGGSGDTQYF
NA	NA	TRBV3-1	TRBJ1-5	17	TGTGCCAGCAGCCAAGAATTCGAAGGGGCAAGCAATCAGCCCCAGCATTTT	CASSQEFEGASNQPQHF